This T cell receptor (beta chain) came from a study of T cells in Graves' hyperthyroidism and ophthalmopathy. Germline CDR1 reads DFQATT; CDR2 reads SNEGSKA (reference sequence). This CDR3 spans 15 amino acids. V shed 1 base and J shed 3 bases, with 16 bases lying between them. Study observations and caveats: From stable hyperthyroidism, ophthalmopathy was separated by a 13 V-J model. Most expanded thyroid clonotypes above 0.001 also appeared in blood.

Patients were excluded for uncontrolled infection, other autoimmune disease, pregnancy or lactation. Orbital computed tomography and thyroid ultrasound, together with serum TRAb and thyroxine and clinical symptoms, were used for diagnoses. Amplification yielded TCR beta CDR3 regions, with RNA transcripts as the source. Primed by the HTBI set, a first-round RT-PCR was run on the TCR CDR3. Each CDR3 protein is one row after TCRdb ran MiXCR on the multiplex PCR reads. Of roughly 500,000 distinct CDR3 sequences in the sample, just over 45% were seen once. With regard to this clonotype: Antigen: not known.

This rearrangement joins TRBV20-1 to TRBJ2-7; D might be TRBD1 (6 bases). The clonotype was recovered from an adult woman with Graves' disease, either hyperthyroidism or ophthalmopathy (not recorded which). Sequenced: peripheral blood or thyroid tissue (not recorded which). CDR3 in DNA: TGCAGTGCTAGAGCTCCAACACCGGGACACTACGAGCAGTACTTC. Its protein is CSARAPTPGHYEQYF.